Below are 20 T cell receptor beta chains sequenced from a single sample in a study of shared clonotypes between healthy human individuals (dated by TCRdb to the early 2020s). Library generation was performed with the immunoSEQ multiplex PCR assay. Here the immuneACCESS table is served through TCRdb, limited to in-frame sequences with V and J called. Missing clones are a known gap in these copies; in checked studies unresolved V genes cover under half, and the rest lacks a known reason. The sample table records hundreds of thousands of clones; around 77% of these occur just once. The leading ten clones occupy more than 10% of the sample. Sequenced material: PBMCs. These TCRs come from a woman aged 40 to 55 in good health. Some clones in this sample may be carry-over from other donors' samples.

V gene TRBV7-9 combines with J gene TRBJ1-6; unclear D gene. The length of the CDR3 is 12 residues. CDR1 is SEHNR and CDR2 is FQNEAQ in the germline V gene (reference sequence). The V gene lost 5 bases and the J gene lost 10 bases, with 9 bases spanning the gap. The CDR3 nucleotides read TGTGCCAGCAGCGGTCAAAACTCACCCCTCCACTTT. Protein sequence: CASSGQNSPLHF.

This chain links TRBV5-1 with TRBJ1-2, with 7 bases identical to TRBD1. The CDR3 is made up of 14 amino acids. V lost 2 bases to trimming and J lost 3 bases; unmatched junction nucleotides: 4. Germline V gene sequence: CDR1 SGHRS, CDR2 YFSETQ. The CDR3 region is CASSFSGTDYGYTF. CDR3 nucleotides: TGCGCCAGCAGCTTTTCCGGGACAGACTATGGCTACACCTTC.

The J gene is TRBJ2-7, the V gene TRBV29-1; D gene unclear. The CDR3 is 13 amino acids. The germline V gene has CDR1 SQVTM and CDR2 ANQGSEA. V gave up 5 bases and J gave up 5 bases, with 16 bases separating them. CDR3 region: CSVQGPDLHEQYF. The DNA of the CDR3 is TGCAGCGTTCAAGGGCCCGACCTCCACGAGCAGTACTTC.

The chain combines TRBV7-3 with TRBJ2-1; 10 bases fit TRBD2. With V trimmed by 5 bases and J by 2 bases, 3 bases remained unmatched. The CDR3 loop spans 15 amino acids. Germline values: CDR1 SGHTA, CDR2 FQGTGA. This CDR3 is CASSILAGAYNEQFF. The CDR3 DNA reads TGTGCCAGCAGCATCCTAGCGGGAGCCTACAATGAGCAGTTCTTC.

This clone was seen a single time. The chain couples TRBV5-4 to TRBJ2-7; 9 positions match TRBD1. The CDR3 sequence is 15 residues long. Trimming took 0 bases from V and 3 from J; bases not matched to a gene: 4. CDR1 and CDR2 from the germline V gene are SGHNT and YYREEE (reference sequence). CDR3 nucleotide sequence: TGTGCCAGCAGCTTGGGACAGGGGGGAATCTACGAGCAGTACTTC. Translated, it gives CASSLGQGGIYEQYF. The variable domain in full, with the rest retrieved from reference TRBV5-4 and TRBJ2-7, is ETGVTQSPTHLIKTRGQQVTLRCSSQSGHNTVSWYQQALGQGPQFIFQYYREEENGRGNFPPRFSGLQFPNYSSELNVNALELDDSALYLCASSLGQGGIYEQYFGPGTRLTVT.

Note on this clone: Given a far larger clone just one base away, this is likely a sequencing read error. The sample has other DNA sequences that encode this CDR3 too. The genes are TRBV7-2 and TRBJ1-2, with D unclear. Germline V gene lookup returns CDR1 SGHTA and CDR2 FQGNSA. The CDR3 runs to 14 residues. Deletions cut 1 base from V and 0 bases from J, with 6 bases between. For the CDR3, the DNA is TGTGCCAGCAGCTTAGGGGGAGCTAACTATGGCTACACCTTC. Its protein is CASSLGGANYGYTF.

This chain connects TRBV30 to TRBJ2-1; either TRBD1 or TRBD2 may supply D (6 bases each). This CDR3 is 14 amino acids long. Germline V gives CDR1 GTSNPN, CDR2 SVGIG (reference sequence). The V end was cut by 4 bases, the J end by 0 bases, with 10 bases between. The CDR3 DNA follows: TGTGCCTGGAACGCGGGACACTCCTACAATGAGCAGTTCTTC. It translates to CAWNAGHSYNEQFF.

The chain joins TRBV7-9 to TRBJ1-1, with D unclear. Trimming left V 5 bases short and J 1 base short, with 11 bases between. Germline assignment: CDR1 SEHNR and CDR2 FQNEAQ (reference sequence). The CDR3 consists of 14 residues. CDR3 sequence: CASSPPLGNTEAFF. CDR3 bases: TGTGCCAGCAGCCCCCCCCTAGGGAACACTGAAGCTTTCTTT.

In regard to this clone: The likely explanation is a read error, given a far larger clone one base away. The V gene is TRBV28, the J gene TRBJ2-7, with TRBD2 matching over 7 bases. Trimming took 7 bases from V and 3 from J; bases not matched to a gene: 12. This CDR3 contains 15 residues. Germline assignment: CDR1 MDHEN and CDR2 SYDVKM. The CDR3 DNA reads TGTGCCAGCACCACCACGGGGGGTCCCCTCTACGAGCAGTACTTC. It encodes CASTTTGGPLYEQYF.

Concerning this clone itself: A read error likely explains this, since a far larger clone differs by one base. This chain links TRBV5-1 with TRBJ2-2, with 8 bases fitting TRBD2. CDR1 SGHRS and CDR2 YFSETQ come from the germline V gene. CDR3 length: 15 amino acids. The V gene end was trimmed by 4 bases and the J gene end by 4 bases; junction bases not matched to a gene: 6. CDR3 protein: CASSRTSLGTGELFF. The CDR3 DNA follows: TGCGCCAGCAGCCGGACTAGCCTCGGCACCGGGGAGCTGTTTTTT.

V is TRBV30 and J is TRBJ2-4; TRBD2 matches 7 bases. CDR3 size: 14 residues. Germline V gives CDR1 GTSNPN, CDR2 SVGIG (reference sequence). V shed 1 base and J 7 bases; nucleotides not matched to a gene: 7. The CDR3 bases are TGTGCCTGGAGTGGGGCGGGAGTCCTGAACATTCAGTACTTC. Amino acid sequence: CAWSGAGVLNIQYF.

Comments on this clone: An end of the junction differs from the germline gene, which may be a read error. The V and J genes are TRBV5-6 and TRBJ2-1; the D gene is possibly TRBD1 (5 bases). The CDR3 extends over 18 amino acids. Germline V lookup: CDR1 SGHDT, CDR2 YYEEEE. CDR3 sequence: CAGSTLIRGALMGDEQFF. CDR3 nucleotide sequence: TGTGCCGGCAGCACTCTGATCCGTGGGGCGCTTATGGGTGATGAGCAGTTCTTC.

This chain uses TRBV9 with TRBJ1-1, with 8 bases lining up with TRBD1. V dropped 3 bases and J dropped 5; count of bases not matched to a gene: 3. The CDR3 is 13 amino acids. Per the germline V gene, CDR1 is SGDLS and CDR2 is YYNGEE. The CDR3 is CASSARDRTEAFF. The CDR3 DNA sequence: TGTGCCAGCAGCGCAAGGGACAGGACTGAAGCTTTCTTT.

This chain joins TRBV11-1 and TRBJ1-1; no clear D gene. The CDR3 loop spans 13 amino acids. Germline V gene lookup returns CDR1 SGHAT and CDR2 FQDESV (reference sequence). The V gene lost 4 bases and the J gene lost 5 bases, with 11 bases spanning the gap. CDR3 sequence: CASSSEGGTEAFF. CDR3 in DNA: TGTGCCAGCAGCTCGGAGGGAGGGACTGAAGCTTTCTTT.

The chain employs TRBV6-4 and TRBJ2-2, with D hard to call. V was trimmed by 0 bases and J by 3 bases, leaving 8 bases between them. The CDR3 is 15 amino acids. The germline V gene has CDR1 MRHNA and CDR2 SNTAGT. CDR3 DNA sequence: TGTGCCAGCAGTGACTCGGGCCTACACACCGGGGAGCTGTTTTTT. It translates to CASSDSGLHTGELFF.

This sequence joins TRBV7-2 and TRBJ2-4; D ambiguous. V was trimmed by 6 bases and J by 8 bases, leaving 17 bases between them. CDR3 length: 14 amino acids. Germline V gene data show CDR1 as SGHTA and CDR2 as FQGNSA. The CDR3 loop reads CASSTPYGSDIQYF. The CDR3 DNA reads TGTGCCAGCAGTACGCCGTATGGGTCGGACATTCAGTACTTC.

The chain links TRBV15 to TRBJ2-5; no definite D call. V was clipped by 2 bases and J by 7 bases, with 8 bases between them. Germline values: CDR1 LNHNV, CDR2 YYDKDF (reference sequence). The CDR3 is 12 residues long. CDR3: CATSRNRGTQYF. For the CDR3, the DNA is TGTGCCACCAGCAGAAATCGCGGGACCCAGTACTTC.

The chain recombines TRBV6-4 with TRBJ1-6; D call uncertain. Trimming removed 7 bases at V and 4 bases at J, with 5 bases between. This CDR3 is 12 amino acids long. Germline V gene sequence: CDR1 MRHNA, CDR2 SNTAGT. The CDR3 region is CASTEYNSPLHF. CDR3 coding DNA: TGTGCCAGCACCGAGTATAATTCACCCCTCCACTTT.

Many counts were recorded for this clone. This chain links TRBV13 with TRBJ1-2, with TRBD1 as a possible D gene (5 bases). The CDR3 is made up of 16 amino acids. Per germline, CDR1 PRHDT and CDR2 FYEKMQ (reference sequence). Trimming took 5 bases from V and 4 from J, leaving 20 bases between them. CDR3 sequence: CASSPYGQGEIYGYTF. In DNA form, the CDR3 reads TGTGCCAGCAGCCCTTATGGGCAGGGAGAAATCTATGGCTACACCTTC.

CDR3 residues: CASSPPLAGGNEQYF. In DNA, the CDR3 is TGTGCCAGCTCACCACCACTAGCGGGAGGGAACGAGCAGTACTTC. V is TRBV18 and J is TRBJ2-7; TRBD2 aligns across 13 bases. Trimming cost V 0 bases and J 5 bases; bases outside gene matches: 1. This CDR3 is 15 amino acids long. Germline-derived CDR1 and CDR2 are KGHSH and LQKENI.